The TCR beta chain under discussion was sequenced for a study of early T cells in non-severe SARS-CoV-2 infection (dated by TCRdb to the early 2020s). Looking at the study overall: TCR sequencing used bulk RNA from unsorted whole blood, so alpha and beta chains could not be paired.

The library was prepared using 5' RACE. The instrument was a NextSeq 500. To correct for sequencing error and PCR bias, the TCR library protocol tagged individual cDNA molecules with unique molecular identifiers. TCR alpha and beta chains were both sequenced, and the abundances of alpha and beta sequences in each sample were closely correlated with each other. The authors' analysis ran thus. Decombinator V4 was used to perform V gene, J gene and CDR3 annotation of TCR sequences. Expanded TCRs were defined as changing significantly between any two time points under a Poisson model with p below 0.0001. TCR abundances were normalised to the total number of TCRs sequenced per sample and were expressed as counts per million. MAIT TCRs were defined by TRAV1-2 paired with TRAJ12, TRAJ20 or TRAJ33, and iNKT TCRs by TRAV10 paired with TRAJ18. VDJdb, accessed 1 November 2021, was searched for CMV, EBV and SARS-CoV-2 annotated TCRs, with TCRs annotated for multiple antigens excluded. The raw public reads went through TCRdb reprocessing: fastp at Q25, MiXCR clone calling, in-frame beta chains kept. Rows are combined by CDR3 protein, so each entry shows the most common genes and DNA. TCRdb's processing, not the study's, gives the V and J calls here. Here the sample has about 50,000 distinct CDR3 sequences; roughly 8% occur a single time. Around 4.5% of the sample belongs to the ten largest clones.

This clonotype came up many times. No antigen is known for it. Per-base quality was not reported, and no clone a single base away is much larger than it. The CDR3 measures 16 amino acids from cysteine to phenylalanine. CDR3 DNA is the only sequence kept; it has 48 bases, read in frame from the first base. Relative to germline, V is 5 bases shorter and J is 2 bases shorter, with 16 bases between their ends. CDR1 and CDR2 were assigned from the germline V gene as MDHEN and SYDVKM. Study-wide conclusions, independent of this receptor: VDJdb matching was skewed toward anti-spike CD8 responses and likely underestimated virus-specific expansions, missing private and CD4 specificities.

Set within a cohort of healthcare workers in London, UK, this nested case-control study involved weekly PCR testing of nasopharyngeal swabs along with blood sampling. Healthcare workers were enrolled in the week of the UK lockdown, from 23 to 31 March 2020, and were followed every week for up to roughly 15 weeks. The sequence links TRBV28 to TRBJ1-5, with a weak D call of TRBD1 (6 bases match). The material sequenced was whole blood. The sequence was obtained from an adult who was a healthcare worker with PCR-confirmed SARS-CoV-2 infection or an uninfected control (not recorded which). The DNA is TGTGCCAGCAGTCCCGGGCGGGGGCTCGGCAATCAGCCCCAGCATTTT. The translation is CASSPGRGLGNQPQHF.